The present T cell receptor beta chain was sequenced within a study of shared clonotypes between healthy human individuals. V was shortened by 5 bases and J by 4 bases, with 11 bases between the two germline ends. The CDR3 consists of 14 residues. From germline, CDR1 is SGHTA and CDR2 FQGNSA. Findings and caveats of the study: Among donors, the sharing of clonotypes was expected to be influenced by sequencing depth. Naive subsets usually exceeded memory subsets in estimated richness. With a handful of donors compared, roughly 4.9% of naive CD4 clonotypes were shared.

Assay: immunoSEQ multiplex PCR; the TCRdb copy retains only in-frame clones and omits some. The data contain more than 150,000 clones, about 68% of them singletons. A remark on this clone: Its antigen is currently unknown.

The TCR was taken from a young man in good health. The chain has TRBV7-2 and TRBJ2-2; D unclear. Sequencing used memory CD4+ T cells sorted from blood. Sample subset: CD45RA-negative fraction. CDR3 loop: CASSARTGTGELFF. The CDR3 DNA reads TGTGCCAGCAGCGCCAGGACGGGCACCGGGGAGCTGTTTTTT.